The source of this TCR beta chain is a study of T cells in Graves' hyperthyroidism and ophthalmopathy. Trimming shortened V by 6 bases and J by 4 bases, and 15 bases separated the two germline ends. This CDR3 comprises 14 residues. The germline V gene encodes CDR1 KGHSH and CDR2 LQKENI. Researchers took RNA transcripts and amplified the TCR beta CDR3 regions from them. The primer set for the first-round RT-PCR of the TCR CDR3 was HTBI. One entry per CDR3 protein, called by TCRdb with MiXCR from the multiplex PCR reads. The sample consists of around 530,000 distinct CDR3 sequences, 15% to 20% of them appearing once. PBMCs were derived from around 10 ml fresh peripheral blood. This clonotype occurred many times.

V usage is TRBV18 and J usage is TRBJ1-1, with a weak D call TRBD1 (5 bases). Sequencing was performed on blood. The clonotype was recovered from a woman between 18 and 29 years old with Graves' ophthalmopathy. The CDR3 region is CASSPREGSTEAFF. The CDR3 nucleotides are TGTGCCAGCTCGCCGCGGGAGGGGAGCACTGAAGCTTTCTTT.